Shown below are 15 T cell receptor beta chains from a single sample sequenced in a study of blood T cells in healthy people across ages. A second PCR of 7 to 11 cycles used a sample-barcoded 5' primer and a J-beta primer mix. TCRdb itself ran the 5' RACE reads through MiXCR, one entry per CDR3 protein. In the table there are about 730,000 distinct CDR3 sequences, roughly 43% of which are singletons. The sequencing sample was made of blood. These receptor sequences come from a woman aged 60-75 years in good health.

The CDR3 here is CASSFGQGRPYNEQFF. The CDR3 nucleotides are TGTGCCAGCAGCTTCGGACAGGGGAGGCCCTACAATGAGCAGTTCTTC. This sequence joins TRBV7-9 and TRBJ2-1, with 9 positions matching TRBD1. Germline V gene data show CDR1 as SEHNR and CDR2 as FQNEAQ (reference sequence). J gave up 2 bases and V 3 bases, and 5 bases lay outside the gene matches. This CDR3 is built from 16 residues.

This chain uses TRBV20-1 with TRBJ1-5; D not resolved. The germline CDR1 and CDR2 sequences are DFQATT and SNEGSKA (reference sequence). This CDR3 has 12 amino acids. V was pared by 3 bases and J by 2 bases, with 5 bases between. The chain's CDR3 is CSASDGNQPQHF. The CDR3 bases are TGCAGTGCTAGTGATGGCAATCAGCCCCAGCATTTT.

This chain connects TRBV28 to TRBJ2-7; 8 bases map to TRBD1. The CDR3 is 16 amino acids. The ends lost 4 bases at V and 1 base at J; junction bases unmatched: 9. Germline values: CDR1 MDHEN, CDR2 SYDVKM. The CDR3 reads CASSSQGDRWSYEQYF. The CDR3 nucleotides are TGTGCCAGCAGTTCCCAGGGGGACAGGTGGTCCTACGAGCAGTACTTC.

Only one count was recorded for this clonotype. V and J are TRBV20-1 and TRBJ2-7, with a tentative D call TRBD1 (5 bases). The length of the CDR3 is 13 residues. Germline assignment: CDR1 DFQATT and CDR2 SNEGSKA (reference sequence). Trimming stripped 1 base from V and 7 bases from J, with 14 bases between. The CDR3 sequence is CSARGLKDNEQYF. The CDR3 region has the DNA TGCAGTGCTAGAGGGTTGAAGGACAATGAGCAGTACTTC.

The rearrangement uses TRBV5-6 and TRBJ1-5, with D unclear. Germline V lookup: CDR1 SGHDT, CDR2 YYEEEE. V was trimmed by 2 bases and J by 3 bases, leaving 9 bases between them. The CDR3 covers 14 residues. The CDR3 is CASSLRGNNQPQHF. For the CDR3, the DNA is TGTGCCAGCAGCTTACGGGGAAACAATCAGCCCCAGCATTTT.

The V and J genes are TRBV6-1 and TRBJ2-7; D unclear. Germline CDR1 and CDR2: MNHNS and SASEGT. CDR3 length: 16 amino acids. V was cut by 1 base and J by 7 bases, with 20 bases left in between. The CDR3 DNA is TGTGCCAGCAGTGAAGTTCAGGCGAACGGAGCAGATGAGCAGTACTTC. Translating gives CASSEVQANGADEQYF.

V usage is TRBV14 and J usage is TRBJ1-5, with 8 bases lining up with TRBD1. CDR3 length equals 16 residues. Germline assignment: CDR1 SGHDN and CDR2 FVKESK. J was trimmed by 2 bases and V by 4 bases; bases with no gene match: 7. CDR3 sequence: CASSLGQGGRNQPQHF. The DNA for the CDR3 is TGTGCCAGCAGCCTCGGACAGGGCGGTCGCAATCAGCCCCAGCATTTT.

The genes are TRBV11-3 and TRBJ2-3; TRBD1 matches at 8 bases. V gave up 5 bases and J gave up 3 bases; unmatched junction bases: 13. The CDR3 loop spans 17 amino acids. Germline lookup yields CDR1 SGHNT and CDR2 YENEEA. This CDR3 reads CASSKGQGGGPTDTQYF. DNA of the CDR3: TGTGCCAGCAGCAAAGGACAGGGAGGAGGCCCTACAGATACGCAGTATTTT.

This chain's CDR3 is CSVGQAGNTIYF. DNA for the CDR3: TGCAGCGTTGGACAGGCTGGAAACACCATATATTTT. This chain uses TRBV29-1 with TRBJ1-3; D possibly corresponds to TRBD1 (6 bases). This CDR3 has 12 amino acids. Germline CDR1 and CDR2: SQVTM and ANQGSEA. The V and J ends lost 4 bases and 2 bases respectively, with 6 bases between them.

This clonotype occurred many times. Here the CDR3 DNA reads TGTGCCAGCAGCGCCGGGCCTGAACTTCCCCCGTACTTC. Amino acid sequence: CASSAGPELPPYF. The chain uses TRBV11-3 and TRBJ2-7; D gene unclear. Germline V CDR1 and CDR2: SGHNT, YENEEA. CDR3 length equals 13 residues. The V gene lost 5 bases and the J gene lost 12 bases, with 20 bases spanning the gap.

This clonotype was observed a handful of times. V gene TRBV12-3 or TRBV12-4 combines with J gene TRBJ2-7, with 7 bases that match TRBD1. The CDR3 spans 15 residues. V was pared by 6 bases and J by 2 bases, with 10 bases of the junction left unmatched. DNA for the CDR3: TGTGCCAGCAGCCGCGCCGGAACAGGGGCCTACGAGCAGTACTTC. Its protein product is CASSRAGTGAYEQYF.

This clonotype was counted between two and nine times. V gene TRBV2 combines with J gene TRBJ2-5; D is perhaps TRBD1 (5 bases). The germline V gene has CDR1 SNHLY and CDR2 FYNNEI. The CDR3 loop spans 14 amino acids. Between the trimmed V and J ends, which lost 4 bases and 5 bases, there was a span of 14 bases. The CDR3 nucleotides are TGTGCCAGCAGTGTGCAGGGTTGGGGCGAGACCCAGTACTTC. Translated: CASSVQGWGETQYF.

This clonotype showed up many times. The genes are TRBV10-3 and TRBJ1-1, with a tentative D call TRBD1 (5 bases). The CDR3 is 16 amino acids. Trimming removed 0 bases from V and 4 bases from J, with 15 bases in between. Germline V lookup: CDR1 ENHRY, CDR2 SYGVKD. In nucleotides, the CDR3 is TGTGCCATCAGTGAGTCGAGATCCCAGGGATCCACTGAAGCTTTCTTT. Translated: CAISESRSQGSTEAFF.

The CDR3 reads CATSRDKREWSSYEQYF. The CDR3, as DNA: TGTGCCACCAGCAGAGATAAAAGGGAGTGGAGCTCCTACGAGCAGTACTTC. This sequence joins TRBV15 and TRBJ2-7, with D perhaps TRBD2 (5 bases). Germline CDR1 reads LNHNV; CDR2 reads YYDKDF (reference sequence). V was clipped by 0 bases and J by 0 bases, with 15 bases between them. The length of the CDR3 is 17 residues.

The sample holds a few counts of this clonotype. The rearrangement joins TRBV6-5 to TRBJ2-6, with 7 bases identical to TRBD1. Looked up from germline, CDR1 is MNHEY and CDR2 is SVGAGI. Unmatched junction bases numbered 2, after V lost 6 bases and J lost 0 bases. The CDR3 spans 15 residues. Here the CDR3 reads CASRGQPSGANVLTF. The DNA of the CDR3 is TGTGCCAGCAGGGGACAGCCCTCTGGGGCCAACGTCCTGACTTTC.